Listed below are T cell receptor beta chains from one sample, sequenced in a study of T cells expressing NK-cell markers. TCRdb re-called the 5' RACE reads; one entry per CDR3 protein, DNA not given. The ten top clones account for about 7.1%, within a sample of hundreds of thousands of distinct CDR3 sequences. The specimen sequenced was blood T cells: a sorted CD56 or NKG2C T cell subset, CD4+ or CD8+ T cells, or bulk PBMC T cells (not recorded which). The receptors come from a woman between 18 and 69 years old in good health. The CDR3 runs from the conserved cysteine through the conserved F or W.

V: TRBV5-1; length: 18; J: TRBJ2-3; CDR3: CASSGSSGDTLSTDTQYF
V: TRBV4-3; length: 16; J: TRBJ1-2; CDR3: CASSQGPGPGVYGYTF
V: TRBV20-1; length: 14; J: TRBJ2-3; CDR3: CGISRTRRLDTQYF
V: TRBV12-3/TRBV12-4; length: 14; J: TRBJ2-1; CDR3: CASSLADSYNEQFF
V: TRBV20-1; length: 12; J: TRBJ1-6; CDR3: CSAGQSDSPLHF
V: TRBV12-3/TRBV12-4; length: 17; J: TRBJ1-6; CDR3: CASSKTARSSYNSPLHF
V: TRBV18; length: 14; J: TRBJ2-1; CDR3: CASSPPLAGNEQFF
V: TRBV6-2/TRBV6-3; length: 14; J: TRBJ2-7; CDR3: CASSLTGTANEQYF
V: TRBV12-3/TRBV12-4; length: 14; J: TRBJ2-1; CDR3: CASGGGGRYNEQFF
V: TRBV7-9; length: 13; J: TRBJ2-1; CDR3: CASSLEIVNEQFF
V: TRBV5-1; length: 13; J: TRBJ2-1; CDR3: CASSYQGGDEQFF
V: TRBV11-2; length: 14; J: TRBJ2-7; CDR3: CASSARPKQGEQYF
V: TRBV27; length: 16; J: TRBJ2-7; CDR3: CASSHTRTGPVYEQYF
V: TRBV6-5; length: 14; J: TRBJ1-2; CDR3: CASSWDPVYGGYTF
V: TRBV19; length: 13; J: TRBJ1-1; CDR3: CASPGPANTEAFF
V: TRBV9; length: 14; J: TRBJ2-7; CDR3: CASSVAGGDYEQYF
V: TRBV6-5; length: 17; J: TRBJ2-1; CDR3: CASSYSGLAGVYNEQFF
V: TRBV25-1; length: 11; J: TRBJ1-1; CDR3: CASTRNTEAFF
V: TRBV7-2; length: 13; J: TRBJ2-1; CDR3: CASSLRQDGEQFF
V: TRBV4-2; length: 17; J: TRBJ2-1; CDR3: CASSQSRGGRAVNEQFF
V: TRBV7-2; length: 14; J: TRBJ2-3; CDR3: CASSLGLVSDTQYF
V: TRBV5-4; length: 14; J: TRBJ2-3; CDR3: CASSFGTGPDTQYF
V: TRBV27; length: 12; J: TRBJ2-1; CDR3: CASSFDRVTQFF
V: TRBV25-1; length: 16; J: TRBJ2-6; CDR3: CASSEYEQGGANVLTF
V: TRBV12-3/TRBV12-4; length: 16; J: TRBJ2-5; CDR3: CASSWLAGGSSETQYF
V: TRBV29-1; length: 13; J: TRBJ2-1; CDR3: CSVERRGGDEQFF
V: TRBV6-5; length: 15; J: TRBJ2-1; CDR3: CASSYSAGGNNEQFF
V: TRBV6-1; length: 16; J: TRBJ1-1; CDR3: CASSPRTGGTNTEAFF
V: TRBV29-1; length: 11; J: TRBJ2-5; CDR3: CSVDVGETQYF
V: TRBV12-3/TRBV12-4; length: 14; J: TRBJ2-3; CDR3: CASINSGLADTQYF
V: TRBV7-9; length: 16; J: TRBJ1-1; CDR3: CASSSLGGGYFTEAFF
V: TRBV24-1; length: 16; J: TRBJ2-3; CDR3: CATSDRGRTGTDTQYF
V: TRBV20-1; length: 13; J: TRBJ1-2; CDR3: CSASGELSYGYTF
V: TRBV20-1; length: 12; J: TRBJ2-1; CDR3: CSARPDLNEQFF
V: TRBV14; length: 15; J: TRBJ2-1; CDR3: CASSQGPLGYNEQFF
V: TRBV29-1; length: 12; J: TRBJ1-1; CDR3: CSVAYMNTEAFF
V: TRBV5-5; length: 16; J: TRBJ2-7; CDR3: CASSLGLAGPYYEQYF
V: TRBV5-1; length: 15; J: TRBJ2-7; CDR3: CASNLGTVYSYEQYF
V: TRBV4-1; length: 15; J: TRBJ1-5; CDR3: CASSQTPRAGQPQHF
V: TRBV20-1; length: 15; J: TRBJ2-6; CDR3: CSARDLGAGANVLTF
V: TRBV20-1; length: 14; J: TRBJ1-5; CDR3: CSASPGRVNQPQHF
V: TRBV5-1; length: 15; J: TRBJ2-6; CDR3: CASSLGSSGANVLTF
V: TRBV9; length: 16; J: TRBJ2-1; CDR3: CASSASRLADPNEQFF
V: TRBV7-6; length: 16; J: TRBJ2-3; CDR3: CASSLEGGGRTDTQYF
V: TRBV5-1; length: 14; J: TRBJ1-1; CDR3: CASSAQTGNTEAFF